The rows below give T cell receptor beta chains drawn from one sample of a study of blood T cell repertoires in COVID-19. Sequenced by immunoSEQ multiplex PCR; TCRdb stores in-frame clones only, minus some. The table has some 310,000 clones, nearly 90% seen once; the top ten hold over 9%. The sample consisted of PBMCs or T cells enriched from blood (not recorded which). These receptors were taken from a woman aged 25-40 years who had recovered from COVID-19. CDR3s include the opening cysteine and the closing phenylalanine or tryptophan. A D gene is named only where the DNA matches it firmly. Rows may omit the clone size; those that give it use once, few, many or a size class.

v_gene	d_gene	j_gene	len	abundance	CDR3nt	CDR3aa
TRBV7-9	TRBD1	TRBJ1-3	17	-	TGTGCCAGCAGCTTAGAGGTGGGACAGTTCTCTGGAAACACCATATATTTT	CASSLEVGQFSGNTIYF
TRBV7-9	TRBD1	TRBJ2-2	17	few	TGTGCCAGCAGCTCCTGGACAGGGGCTAAGAACACCGGGGAGCTGTTTTTT	CASSSWTGAKNTGELFF
TRBV4-1	TRBD1	TRBJ2-2	16	-	TGCGCCAGCAGCCAAAAAACGGGACAGGGGTCCGGGGAGCTGTTTTTT	CASSQKTGQGSGELFF
TRBV4-2	TRBD1	TRBJ1-6	17	-	TGTGCCAGCAGCCAAGATAGGACAGGGGTTTTGGCTTCACCCCTCCACTTT	CASSQDRTGVLASPLHF
TRBV11-2	-	TRBJ1-3	16	-	TGTGCCAGCAGCTTAGAATACAGTAGCTCTGGAAACACCATATATTTT	CASSLEYSSSGNTIYF
TRBV2	TRBD1	TRBJ1-5	15	few	TGTGCCAGCAGGTGGGGACAGGGAGGCAATCAGCCCCAGCATTTT	CASRWGQGGNQPQHF
TRBV7-3	TRBD1	TRBJ1-1	16	once	TGTGCCAGCAGCAGAGAGGGACAGGGTATGAACACTGAAGCTTTCTTT	CASSREGQGMNTEAFF
TRBV18	-	TRBJ2-6	17	few	TGTGCCAGCTCACCACCTGACAGCGTCTCTGGGGCCAACGTCCTGACTTTC	CASSPPDSVSGANVLTF
TRBV18	-	TRBJ2-7	15	once	TGTGCCAGCTCATCGCAGGGGGGTGGCTCCTACGAGCAGTACTTC	CASSSQGGGSYEQYF
TRBV29-1	TRBD1	TRBJ2-7	12	once	TGCAGCGTTGCGGACAGGGGGGACGAGCAGTACTTC	CSVADRGDEQYF
TRBV5-1	-	TRBJ2-3	16	once	TGCGCCAGCAGCTTGGCAGGAGGGAGTGGAACAGATACGCAGTATTTT	CASSLAGGSGTDTQYF
TRBV5-1	TRBD2	TRBJ2-2	15	-	TGCGCCAGCAGCTTCCCAGCGGGAGGAACCGGGGAGCTGTTTTTT	CASSFPAGGTGELFF
TRBV18	-	TRBJ2-2	11	-	TGTGCCAGCTCATCGGTAGGGGAGCTGTTTTTT	CASSSVGELFF
TRBV7-3	TRBD2	TRBJ2-1	15	-	TGTGCCAGCAGCACCAGCGGGACTAGCGACAATGAGCAGTTCTTC	CASSTSGTSDNEQFF
TRBV7-8	-	TRBJ1-1	14	-	TGTGCCAGCAGCTTAGGACAGATGAACACTGAAGCTTTCTTT	CASSLGQMNTEAFF
TRBV5-1	-	TRBJ2-7	15	-	TGCGCCAGCAGCTTGGTCGCCGGGAGCTCCTACGAGCAGTACTTC	CASSLVAGSSYEQYF
TRBV6-6	-	TRBJ1-4	16	-	TGTGCCAGCAGTTACCTCAGGGATGCAACTAATGAAAAACTGTTTTTT	CASSYLRDATNEKLFF
TRBV18	-	TRBJ2-2	13	-	TGTGCCAGCTCACCGACGGAGACCGGGGAGCTGTTTTTT	CASSPTETGELFF
TRBV6-1	TRBD1	TRBJ2-1	18	few	TGTGCCAGCAGTGATCCGGGACAGGGTTTTTTTTCCTACAATGAGCAGTTCTTC	CASSDPGQGFFSYNEQFF
TRBV10-3	-	TRBJ1-5	15	-	TGTGCCATCAGTGAGTCCGGGGAGGGGAGTCAGCCCCAGCATTTT	CAISESGEGSQPQHF
TRBV27	-	TRBJ1-5	16	once	TGTGCCAGCAGCAGAAAATCGGGGAAGAGCAATCAGCCCCAGCATTTT	CASSRKSGKSNQPQHF
TRBV10-1	-	TRBJ2-3	14	-	TGCGCCAGCAGTAGGACAGGGAGGGCAGATACGCAGTATTTT	CASSRTGRADTQYF
TRBV27	TRBD1	TRBJ1-1	15	-	TGTGCCAGCAGTCCCGTGGGACAGATGAACACTGAAGCTTTCTTT	CASSPVGQMNTEAFF
TRBV11-2	-	TRBJ1-5	14	-	TGTGCCAGCAGCTTAGCCATGGGAGATCAGCCCCAGCATTTT	CASSLAMGDQPQHF
TRBV10-3	TRBD1	TRBJ1-1	14	-	TGTGCCATCACCGACAGGGTTGAGGGCACTGAAGCTTTCTTT	CAITDRVEGTEAFF
TRBV5-6	-	TRBJ2-1	15	-	TGTGCCAGCAGCTTTGGCCAGGGTTTGGTCAATGAGCAGTTCTTC	CASSFGQGLVNEQFF
TRBV6-6	TRBD1	TRBJ2-4	14	-	TGTGCCAGCAGTCGCCGACAGGGGAAAAACATTCAGTACTTC	CASSRRQGKNIQYF
TRBV7-9	TRBD2	TRBJ2-1	15	-	TGTGCCAGCAGACTTCTAGCGGGAGCCTACAATGAGCAGTTCTTC	CASRLLAGAYNEQFF
TRBV27	-	TRBJ1-2	14	-	TGTGCCAGCAGTTTATCGATGGGAGGATATGGCTACACCTTC	CASSLSMGGYGYTF
TRBV7-2	TRBD2	TRBJ2-4	14	-	TGTGCCAGCAGCTCCGGACTAGGGTGGGACATTCAGTACTTC	CASSSGLGWDIQYF
TRBV5-1	TRBD2	TRBJ2-1	15	-	TGCGCCAGCAGCTTTTTCGCTAGCGGGTACAATGAGCAGTTCTTC	CASSFFASGYNEQFF
TRBV7-6	-	TRBJ2-5	15	-	TGTGCCAGCAGCTTTAATGCGGGAAGACAAGAGACCCAGTACTTC	CASSFNAGRQETQYF
TRBV11-2	TRBD2	TRBJ2-1	18	-	TGTGCCAGCAGCTCCTTCCGGCGGGAGGGCTCTTCCTACAATGAGCAGTTCTTC	CASSSFRREGSSYNEQFF
TRBV5-6	TRBD1	TRBJ1-4	15	-	TGTGCCAGCAGCCGGAAAGGGACAGCAAATGAAAAACTGTTTTTT	CASSRKGTANEKLFF
TRBV6-1	-	TRBJ2-1	15	-	TGTGCCAGCATTGAGGGGCCCGATTACTACAATGAGCAGTTCTTC	CASIEGPDYYNEQFF
TRBV3-1/TRBV3-2	-	TRBJ2-1	15	-	TGTGCCAGCAGCCAAGATACGGTTACCTACAATGAGCAGTTCTTC	CASSQDTVTYNEQFF
TRBV29-1	-	TRBJ1-4	13	-	TGCAGCGTTGAGGAGGCCAATAATGAAAAACTGTTTTTT	CSVEEANNEKLFF
TRBV5-6	TRBD1	TRBJ1-4	16	few	TGTGCCAGCAGCTTGGTCGGGGACAGGGGTAATGAAAAACTGTTTTTT	CASSLVGDRGNEKLFF
TRBV28	TRBD2	TRBJ2-2	14	-	TGTGCCAGCAGTTTACTAGCGGGAGCCGGGGAGCTGTTTTTT	CASSLLAGAGELFF
TRBV7-2	-	TRBJ2-2	14	-	TGTGCCAGCAGCCCACAAAGGGGGGGCGGGGAGCTGTTTTTT	CASSPQRGGGELFF
TRBV11-3	TRBD1	TRBJ1-4	14	-	TGTGCCAGCAGCTCAGGGGGCGACCCAGAAAAACTGTTTTTT	CASSSGGDPEKLFF